This T cell receptor beta chain was recorded in a study of T cells in Graves' hyperthyroidism and ophthalmopathy. Amplification of TCR beta CDR3 regions used RNA as the template. TCR CDR3 underwent first-round RT-PCR with the HTBI primer set. MiXCR was run by TCRdb on the multiplex PCR reads, yielding one entry per CDR3 protein. The sample records more than 500,000 distinct CDR3 sequences, over 12% being singletons. A word on this clonotype: Its antigen is unidentified.

J gave up 7 bases and V 2 bases, and 15 bases lay outside the gene matches. The CDR3 has 20 amino acids. The germline V gene encodes CDR1 SNHLY and CDR2 FYNNEI. The study, taken as a whole, reports: Stable hyperthyroidism was separated from ophthalmopathy by a model based on 13 V-J features.

Any patient presenting with uncontrolled infection, other autoimmune disease, pregnancy or lactation was left out. PBMCs came from roughly 10 ml fresh peripheral blood. The sequencing sample was made of blood. This clonotype originated in a woman aged 40-49 years with Graves' ophthalmopathy. This rearrangement joins TRBV2 to TRBJ2-2, with TRBD2 matching over 14 bases. The CDR3 nucleotides read TGTGCCAGCAGTGAATCCACACCCGGACTAGCGGGAGGAGTTGACGGGGAGCTGTTTTTT. It yields the protein CASSESTPGLAGGVDGELFF.